The sequence of this T cell receptor (beta chain) was determined in a study of post-analysis software for immune sequencing data (dated by TCRdb to between 2014 and 2017). Regarding the complete study: Relapsing-remitting, secondary progressive and progressive-relapsing multiple sclerosis were recorded as disease courses, and subtype annotation was lacking for some patients. The patient repertoires were compared against fewer than twelve previously published healthy control repertoires obtained from donors aged roughly 6 to 28 years. A subset of samples was prepared in parallel using single-end sample barcoding, then pooled and co-amplified after Illumina adapter ligation. Study-wide findings and limitations: Significantly higher frequencies in patients than in controls were found for five TRBV segments, including TRBV5-6, TRBV5-1 and TRBV20-1. Normalized Chao1 diversity was significantly lower in multiple sclerosis patients than controls, suggesting substantial peripheral T-cell clonal expansion. The multiple sclerosis patient group was slightly younger than the control group. Direct clustering with F measure revealed strong co-clustering of samples prepared in the same batch, which led to a batch-effect correction.

Concerning this clonotype: Its antigen is unknown. Per-nucleotide qualities are absent, and no much larger clonotype sits a single base away.

To demonstrate the VDJtools post-analysis software, TCR beta repertoires were profiled from the peripheral blood of 13 young patients with multiple sclerosis. Multiple sclerosis patients were children and adolescents aged about 6 to 17 years. The CDR3 measures 15 amino acids from cysteine to phenylalanine. The read is trimmed to its CDR3 DNA, 45 bases read in frame from base 1. CDR1 and CDR2 (DFQATT, SNEGSKA) derive from the germline V gene (reference sequence). Trimming costs V 0 bases and J 0 bases, and their ends lie 10 bases apart. Receptors were amplified or captured by PCR. Sequenced on an Illumina HiSeq 2500. To reduce PCR and sequencing biases, unique molecular identifiers were incorporated into the TCR beta cDNA libraries. About 500,000 cDNA molecules were obtained for every 1 to 10 million input T cells, so each molecule roughly corresponded to one T cell. The same protocol used for the earlier healthy control dataset was applied to prepare and sequence the patient libraries. Within a given batch, samples were prepared together, multiplexed and sequenced on the same HiSeq lane. As for how the authors treated the data: Raw barcoded reads were processed with MIGEC, and single-read molecular identifier groups were discarded before consensus assembly and CDR3 extraction. VDJtools was used for post-analysis of the clonotype tables, and diversity was normalized by down-sampling every dataset to the size of the smallest sample. To correct batch-related cross-sample contamination, repertoire overlap clustering matched CDR3 amino acid sequences but not nucleotide sequences. TCRdb itself trimmed the public reads at Q25 with fastp, ran MiXCR and retained productive beta chains. Each entry merges the rows of one CDR3 protein and shows their most common DNA and genes. Clone size and V and J calls follow TCRdb, not the original study. Across this sample there are around 700,000 distinct CDR3 sequences, with 55% to 60% seen only once. The ten largest clonotypes hold approximately 10% of the sample.

Sequenced sample: blood. The clonotype was recovered from a girl under 10 years old with multiple sclerosis. This chain is built from TRBV20-1 and TRBJ2-3; the D gene cannot be named for sure. Read as DNA, the sequence is TGCAGTGCTAGAGATATGAAGGGTAGCACAGATACGCAGTATTTT. Translated, this is CSARDMKGSTDTQYF.